The 19 T cell receptor beta chains below all came from one sample that was sequenced in a study of T cell repertoires in aging, cancer and after chemotherapy. Rearranged V-D-J TRB sequences were amplified with a mixed TRB-A/B primer pool. One entry per CDR3 protein, called by TCRdb with MiXCR from the multiplex PCR reads. The sample holds 3,600 or so distinct CDR3 sequences, 25% to 30% seen once. TCR beta rearrangements were amplified from peripheral blood genomic DNA. Sequencing was carried out using blood. These receptor sequences come from a human donor with a solid tumor.

This clonotype was seen a few times. This chain links TRBV27 with TRBJ2-5, with D uncertain. This CDR3 has 15 amino acids. Germline lookup yields CDR1 MNHEY and CDR2 SMNVEV (reference sequence). Trimming took off 0 bases at V and 1 base at J, with 9 bases between the two ends. CDR3: CASSLSRQSQETQYF. The CDR3 bases are TGTGCCAGCAGTTTATCCCGGCAGAGCCAAGAGACCCAGTACTTC.

In this sample, this clonotype is medium-sized (0.01 to 0.1%). This chain links TRBV6-5 with TRBJ2-1; D gene uncertain. Germline V gives CDR1 MNHEY, CDR2 SVGAGI. The CDR3 runs to 12 residues. V was clipped by 5 bases and J by 8 bases, with 10 bases between them. The CDR3 DNA is TGTGCCAGCAGTCCGGATCCGGATGAGCAGTTCTTC. Protein sequence: CASSPDPDEQFF.

This clonotype was detected only a few times. The CDR3 reads CASSPPAAMNTEAFF. The CDR3 bases are TGTGCCAGCTCACCACCCGCAGCAATGAACACTGAAGCTTTCTTT. The rearrangement joins TRBV18 to TRBJ1-1; no definite D call. This CDR3 has 15 residues. CDR1 is KGHSH, CDR2 LQKENI, per germline. Between the trimmed V and J ends, which lost 0 bases and 0 bases, there was a span of 8 bases.

This clonotype was found a few times. The V and J genes are TRBV19 and TRBJ1-6; tentative D call: TRBD1 (6 bases). The CDR3 length is 17 residues. Trimming took off 3 bases at V and 5 bases at J, with 17 bases between the two ends. Germline assignment: CDR1 LNHDA and CDR2 SQIVND (reference sequence). CDR3 DNA: TGTGCCAGTAGTATCCGAGCCGGGACAACAAATAATTCACCCCTCCACTTT. This sequence encodes CASSIRAGTTNNSPLHF.

The chain has TRBV7-2 and TRBJ2-3; 10 positions agree with TRBD2. The trim removed 0 bases at V and 5 bases at J, leaving 5 bases unmatched. The length of the CDR3 is 16 residues. The germline gives CDR1 SGHTA, CDR2 FQGNSA. The CDR3 nucleotides are TGTGCCAGCAGCTTAGCTCTAGCGGGAGAGATAGATACGCAGTATTTT. It is translated as CASSLALAGEIDTQYF.

This chain joins TRBV5-1 and TRBJ2-3; D may correspond to TRBD1 or TRBD2 (6 bases each). Per the germline V gene, CDR1 is SGHRS and CDR2 is YFSETQ. The CDR3 contains 13 residues. V was pared by 0 bases and J by 5 bases, with 7 bases between. CDR3 DNA: TGCGCCAGCAGCTTGGAGGGGGGAGATACGCAGTATTTT. Encoded protein: CASSLEGGDTQYF. The variable domain in full, with the rest retrieved from reference TRBV5-1 and TRBJ2-3, is KAGVTQTPRYLIKTRGQQVTLSCSPISGHRSVSWYQQTPGQGLQFLFEYFSETQRNKGNFPGRFSGRQFSNSRSEMNVSTLELGDSALYLCASSLEGGDTQYFGPGTRLTVL.

This clonotype was seen a single time. The rearrangement joins TRBV7-9 to TRBJ2-3, with D perhaps matching TRBD2 (6 bases). There are 14 residues in the CDR3. Deletions cut 5 bases from V and 1 base from J, with 10 bases between. Per germline, CDR1 SEHNR and CDR2 FQNEAQ (reference sequence). CDR3 sequence (DNA): TGTGCCAGCAGCCACAAGCGGGGCACAGATACGCAGTATTTT. Protein product: CASSHKRGTDTQYF.

V usage is TRBV7-9 and J usage is TRBJ2-3; maybe TRBD2 (6 bases). The CDR3 has 19 amino acids. Per the germline V gene, CDR1 is SEHNR and CDR2 is FQNEAQ (reference sequence). Trimming removed 4 bases at V and 7 bases at J, with 30 bases between. DNA of the CDR3: TGTGCCAGCAGCTACGCGAAAGGCGTCGGGACTTGGATGGCGAATACGCAGTATTTT. This codes for CASSYAKGVGTWMANTQYF. The complete variable domain, with remaining parts taken from reference TRBV7-9 and TRBJ2-3, reads DTGVSQNPRHKITKRGQNVTFRCDPISEHNRLYWYRQTLGQGPEFLTYFQNEAQLEKSRLLSDRFSAERPKGSFSTLEIQRTEQGDSAMYLCASSYAKGVGTWMANTQYFGPGTRLTVL.

This clonotype turned up a few times. J is TRBJ2-1 and V is TRBV10-2; 9 bases line up with TRBD2. Germline-derived CDR1 and CDR2 are WSHSY and SAAADI. V was pared by 0 bases and J by 6 bases, with 3 bases of the junction left unmatched. CDR3 length: 15 residues. In nucleotides, the CDR3 is TGCGCCAGCAGTGAGTCTCTAGCGGGACCCAATGAGCAGTTCTTC. This encodes CASSESLAGPNEQFF.

The chain uses TRBV24-1 and TRBJ2-1; 9 bases are a match to TRBD2. CDR3 length: 17 residues. Germline CDR1 is KGHDR and CDR2 is SFDVKD. Germline trimming cut 9 bases from V and 0 bases from J; bases unmatched to any gene: 11. CDR3 sequence reads: CATSTSGRLSSYNEQFF. In DNA form, the CDR3 reads TGTGCCACCTCGACTAGCGGCCGCCTGAGCTCCTACAATGAGCAGTTCTTC.

The chain couples TRBV7-9 to TRBJ1-3; no reliable D call. Germline V gene sequence: CDR1 SEHNR, CDR2 FQNEAQ (reference sequence). This CDR3 spans 12 amino acids. V dropped 5 bases and J dropped 7 bases, with 9 bases sitting between them. CDR3 protein: CASSPESNTIYF. For the CDR3, the DNA is TGTGCCAGCAGCCCGGAAAGCAACACCATATATTTT.

As regards this clonotype: The junction and the germline gene differ at one end; a read error may be behind it. The rearrangement uses TRBV27 and TRBJ1-5; 7 bases agree with TRBD1. The CDR3 extends over 15 amino acids. Germline lookup yields CDR1 MNHEY and CDR2 SMNVEV (reference sequence). The CDR3 DNA reads TGTGCCAGAAGTTCGGGACAGTATAGCAATCAGCCCCAGCATTTT. It translates to CARSSGQYSNQPQHF.

The chain has TRBV10-3 and TRBJ2-7, with D tentatively TRBD2 (6 bases). From germline, CDR1 is ENHRY and CDR2 SYGVKD. CDR3 size: 13 residues. Deletions cut 3 bases from V and 3 bases from J, with 9 bases between. The CDR3 DNA reads TGTGCCATCAGTGAAGTGGGGGGCTACGAGCAGTACTTC. It is translated as CAISEVGGYEQYF.

The chain employs TRBV6-1 and TRBJ1-1; the D is unclear. The CDR3 is 16 amino acids. Germline CDR1 is MNHNS and CDR2 is SASEGT. V lost 0 bases and J 2 bases, leaving 13 bases between the germline ends. This CDR3 reads CASSEALLKDNTEAFF. DNA of the CDR3: TGTGCCAGCAGTGAAGCGCTTCTGAAGGACAACACTGAAGCTTTCTTT.

The rearrangement links TRBV6-4 to TRBJ2-1, with 13 nucleotides matching TRBD2. In germline, CDR1 is MRHNA, CDR2 SNTAGT. With V trimmed by 6 bases and J by 6 bases, 5 bases remained unmatched. The CDR3 has 15 residues. The CDR3 DNA follows: TGTGCCAGCAGCCCCCGACTAGCGGGAGGCAATGAGCAGTTCTTC. It encodes CASSPRLAGGNEQFF.

This clonotype was found a few times. J is TRBJ1-1 and V is TRBV19, with 9 bases matching TRBD1. The CDR3 is 13 amino acids. After removal of 5 bases from V and 6 bases from J, the junction contained 4 bases not matched to a gene. CDR1 is LNHDA and CDR2 is SQIVND in the germline V gene (reference sequence). CDR3 region: CASSADRGAEAFF. CDR3 coding DNA: TGTGCCAGTAGTGCAGACAGGGGGGCTGAAGCTTTCTTT.

This clonotype ranks as large (0.1 to 1%). CDR3 nucleotides: TGCAGCGTGTGGGTGCGCGGCTACACCTTC. Translation: CSVWVRGYTF. The rearrangement joins TRBV29-1 to TRBJ1-2; unclear D gene. CDR1 is SQVTM, CDR2 ANQGSEA, per germline. This CDR3 region has 10 residues. V was cut by 6 bases and J by 8 bases, with 10 bases left in between. Full variable domain (outside the CDR3, taken from reference TRBV29-1 and TRBJ1-2): SAVISQKPSRDICQRGTSLTIQCQVDSQVTMMFWYRQQPGQSLTLIATANQGSEATYESGFVIDKFPISRPNLTFSTLTVSNMSPEDSSIYLCSVWVRGYTFGSGTRLTVV.

This clonotype was counted only a few times. V is TRBV6-6 and J is TRBJ2-3, with 14 bases that match TRBD2. In germline, CDR1 is MNHNY, CDR2 SVGAGI (reference sequence). The CDR3 loop spans 17 amino acids. J was trimmed by 4 bases and V by 5 bases; bases with no gene match: 8. The CDR3 DNA reads as TGTGCCAGCAGTCTGGGACTAGCGGGAGATAGGGCAGATACGCAGTATTTT. It is translated as CASSLGLAGDRADTQYF.

By share of the sample, this clonotype is medium-sized. The chain is built from TRBV19 and TRBJ2-5; the match to TRBD1 covers 9 bases. Germline lookup yields CDR1 LNHDA and CDR2 SQIVND (reference sequence). The CDR3 totals 14 residues. Losses at the gene ends were 10 bases for V and 5 bases for J; bases not matched to a gene: 11. The CDR3 loop is CATGRTGELETQYF. CDR3 DNA sequence: TGTGCCACGGGTCGGACAGGGGAGTTGGAGACCCAGTACTTC.